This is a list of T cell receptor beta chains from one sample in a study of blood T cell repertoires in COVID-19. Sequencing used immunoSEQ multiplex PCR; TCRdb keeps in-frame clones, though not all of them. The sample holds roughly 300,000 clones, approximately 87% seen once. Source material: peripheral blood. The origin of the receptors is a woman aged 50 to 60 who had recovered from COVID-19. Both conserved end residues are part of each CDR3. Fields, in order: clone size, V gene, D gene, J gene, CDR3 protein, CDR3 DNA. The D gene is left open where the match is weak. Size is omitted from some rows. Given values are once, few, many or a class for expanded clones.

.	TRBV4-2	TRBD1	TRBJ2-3	CASSRRDRGFADTQYF	TGTGCCAGCAGCAGGAGGGACAGGGGATTTGCAGATACGCAGTATTTT
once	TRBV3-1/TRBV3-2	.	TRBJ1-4	CASSQQGSGEKLFF	TGTGCCAGCAGTCAACAGGGATCTGGTGAAAAACTGTTTTTT
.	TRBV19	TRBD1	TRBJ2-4	CASSLDRTKNIQYF	TGTGCCAGTAGTCTGGACAGGACTAAAAACATTCAGTACTTC
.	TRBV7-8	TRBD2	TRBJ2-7	CASSPGGGHFYEQYF	TGTGCCAGCAGCCCGGGGGGGGGCCATTTCTACGAGCAGTACTTC
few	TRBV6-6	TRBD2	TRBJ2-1	CASSYDASGGYNEQFF	TGTGCCAGCAGTTACGATGCTAGCGGGGGCTACAATGAGCAGTTCTTC
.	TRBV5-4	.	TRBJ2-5	CASSGLGLQETQYF	TGTGCCAGCAGCGGACTGGGACTTCAAGAGACCCAGTACTTC
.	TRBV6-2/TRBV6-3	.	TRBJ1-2	CASSSGQLLWSYTF	TGTGCCAGCAGTTCTGGACAACTACTATGGAGCTACACCTTC
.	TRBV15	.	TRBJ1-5	CATSWGGVSNQPQHF	TGTGCCACCAGTTGGGGGGGTGTTAGCAATCAGCCCCAGCATTTT
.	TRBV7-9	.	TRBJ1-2	CASSSLRSNYGYTF	TGTGCCAGCAGCTCCCTTCGGAGTAACTATGGCTACACCTTC
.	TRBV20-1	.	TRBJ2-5	CSASFGVETQYF	TGCAGTGCTAGTTTTGGAGTGGAGACCCAGTACTTC
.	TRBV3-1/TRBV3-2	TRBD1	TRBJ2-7	CASSPDRGHRGQYF	TGTGCCAGCAGCCCGGACAGGGGGCATCGGGGGCAGTACTTC
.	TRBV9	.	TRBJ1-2	CASSDFTGRDGYTF	TGTGCCAGCAGCGACTTCACAGGGAGGGACGGCTACACCTTC
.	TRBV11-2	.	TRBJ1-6	CASKSAYNSPLHF	TGTGCCAGCAAGAGTGCCTATAATTCACCCCTCCACTTT
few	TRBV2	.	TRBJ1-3	CASSEGVISGNTIYF	TGTGCCAGCAGTGAAGGAGTAATCTCTGGAAACACCATATATTTT
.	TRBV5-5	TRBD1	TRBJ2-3	CASSLGQGALTDTQYF	TGTGCCAGCAGCTTGGGGCAGGGGGCCCTCACAGATACGCAGTATTTT
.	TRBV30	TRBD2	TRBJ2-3	CAWSVLSGELNTQYF	TGTGCCTGGAGTGTACTAAGCGGGGAGTTGAATACGCAGTATTTT
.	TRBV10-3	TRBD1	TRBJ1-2	CAISDPRDSVYGYTF	TGTGCCATCAGTGACCCCCGGGACAGCGTCTATGGCTACACCTTC
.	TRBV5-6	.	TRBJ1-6	CASSPIGGADSPLHF	TGTGCCAGCAGCCCGATCGGGGGGGCAGATTCACCCCTCCACTTT
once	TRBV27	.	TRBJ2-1	CASSLRGDFYNEQFF	TGTGCCAGCAGTTTAAGGGGCGATTTTTACAATGAGCAGTTCTTC
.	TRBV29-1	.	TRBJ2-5	CSVDDSPQYF	TGCAGCGTTGACGACAGTCCCCAGTACTTC
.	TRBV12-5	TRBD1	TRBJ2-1	CASSQGGSYNEQFF	TGTGCTAGTTCACAGGGGGGTTCCTACAATGAGCAGTTCTTC
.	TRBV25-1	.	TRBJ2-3	CASSGIAADTQYF	TGTGCCAGCAGTGGAATAGCAGCAGATACGCAGTATTTT
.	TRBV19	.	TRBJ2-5	CASTAGVGETQYF	TGTGCCAGTACCGCCGGGGTTGGAGAGACCCAGTACTTC
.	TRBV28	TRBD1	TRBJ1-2	CASTPGTLKGAYGYTF	TGTGCCAGCACCCCCGGGACACTAAAGGGGGCCTATGGCTACACCTTC
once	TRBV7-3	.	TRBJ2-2	CASSPQGGDTGELFF	TGTGCCAGCAGCCCACAGGGTGGGGACACCGGGGAGCTGTTTTTT
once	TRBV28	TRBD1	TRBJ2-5	CASSFPGTGYETQYF	TGTGCCAGCAGTTTTCCCGGGACAGGGTACGAGACCCAGTACTTC
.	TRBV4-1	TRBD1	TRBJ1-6	CASSQPNRDRNSPLHF	TGCGCCAGCAGCCAACCCAACCGGGACAGGAATTCACCCCTCCACTTT
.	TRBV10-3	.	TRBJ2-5	CAIPPMETQYF	TGTGCCATCCCCCCAATGGAGACCCAGTACTTC
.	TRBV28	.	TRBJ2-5	CASRAGGNQETQYF	TGTGCCAGCAGGGCAGGTGGAAATCAAGAGACCCAGTACTTC
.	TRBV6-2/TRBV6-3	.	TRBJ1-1	CASSPRVTEAFF	TGTGCCAGCAGTCCCCGAGTGACTGAAGCTTTCTTT